This T cell receptor (beta chain) was recovered during a study of blood T cell repertoires in COVID-19. As for the study in general: From T cells, B-cell-depleted T cells, or PBMCs came the material, which was cDNA or gDNA.

In the original processing: Amplifying reference gene primers gave estimates of nucleated cell counts. Sequenced by immunoSEQ multiplex PCR; TCRdb stores in-frame clones only, minus some. That table furnishes V, J and clone size, whereas the DNA furnished D and trimming. The sample lists 150,000 to 200,000 clones, about 90% occurring once. V was trimmed by 0 bases and J by 10 bases, leaving 10 bases between them. Germline V gene lookup returns CDR1 LGHNA and CDR2 YNFKEQ. The CDR3 sequence is 13 residues long. Sequencing input: peripheral blood. The chain recombines TRBV4-2 with TRBJ2-1; D is possibly TRBD1 (6 bases). This TCR derives from a woman in her seventies with acute or convalescent COVID-19. DNA for the CDR3: TGTGCCAGCAGCCAAGATTTAGACAGGGAGCAGTTCTTC. Protein product: CASSQDLDREQFF.